The following is a T cell receptor (beta chain) sequence with its context. These data are taken from a study of T cell changes during pregnancy in multiple sclerosis. Measured with immunoSEQ multiplex PCR; TCRdb has only the in-frame clones, and not every one. The data show 30,000 to 45,000 clones, about nine tenths seen once. V dropped 6 bases and J dropped 1 base, with 6 bases sitting between them. Germline-derived CDR1 and CDR2 are MDHEN and SYDVKM. There are 13 residues in the CDR3. The clonotype originates from a female donor with multiple sclerosis, enrolled in a pregnancy study. The sequences come from CD4+ T cells from peripheral blood mononuclear cells, collected in the third trimester of pregnancy. V usage is TRBV28 and J usage is TRBJ2-2; no firm D call. CDR3 nucleotides: TGTGCCAGCAGCCCACAGAACACCGGGGAGCTGTTTTTT. This gives the protein CASSPQNTGELFF.